Listed below are T cell receptor beta chains from one sample, sequenced in a study of CD8 T cells in ankylosing spondylitis. TCRdb re-derived calls from the 5' RACE reads in MiXCR, one entry per CDR3 protein. The sample contains about 360,000 distinct CDR3 sequences, approximately 20% of which appear only once. Specimen: blood, either unsorted or a sorted T cell fraction (not recorded which). Receptors were obtained from a male donor with ankylosing spondylitis or in good health (not recorded which). The CDR3 runs from the conserved cysteine through the conserved F or W. The order of the fields is V gene, D gene, clone size, J gene, CDR3 DNA, CDR3 protein. D genes are given only for firm matches. Clone sizes are given selectively: once, few, many, or a class where the clone is expanded.

v_gene: TRBV29-1; d_gene: .; abundance: .; j_gene: TRBJ1-1; CDR3nt: TGCAGCGTTGAATTTTCACAGGCGAACACTGAAGCTTTCTTT; CDR3aa: CSVEFSQANTEAFF
v_gene: TRBV9; d_gene: .; abundance: few; j_gene: TRBJ1-1; CDR3nt: TGTGCCAGCAGCGTAGGCGGGGGCGCGGATGCTTTCTTT; CDR3aa: CASSVGGGADAFF
v_gene: TRBV24-1; d_gene: .; abundance: .; j_gene: TRBJ2-6; CDR3nt: TGTGCCACCAGTGACTCCGGGACCTATTCTACCTCTGGGGCCAACGTCCTGACTTTC; CDR3aa: CATSDSGTYSTSGANVLTF
v_gene: TRBV4-1; d_gene: .; abundance: few; j_gene: TRBJ1-2; CDR3nt: TGCGCCTCCCGGGGGGGAGATAACTATGGCTACACCTTC; CDR3aa: CASRGGDNYGYTF
v_gene: TRBV29-1; d_gene: .; abundance: few; j_gene: TRBJ2-7; CDR3nt: TGCAGCGTTGTGGGGACACATTCCTACGAGCAGTACTTC; CDR3aa: CSVVGTHSYEQYF
v_gene: TRBV12-3/TRBV12-4; d_gene: .; abundance: .; j_gene: TRBJ1-6; CDR3nt: TGTGCCAGCAGTTTAAAGGAAGGTTGGAGGGGAGGTTCACCCCTCCACTTT; CDR3aa: CASSLKEGWRGGSPLHF
v_gene: TRBV13; d_gene: TRBD1; abundance: .; j_gene: TRBJ2-1; CDR3nt: TGTGCCAGCTGTCCCCGCCCGACAGGGCTAGGGTCCTACAATGAGCAGTTCTTC; CDR3aa: CASCPRPTGLGSYNEQFF
v_gene: TRBV30; d_gene: .; abundance: few; j_gene: TRBJ2-7; CDR3nt: TGTGCCTGGAGTGTAACAGACCAGCAGTACTTC; CDR3aa: CAWSVTDQQYF
v_gene: TRBV11-2; d_gene: .; abundance: .; j_gene: TRBJ2-1; CDR3nt: TGTGCCAGCAGCTTAGAAGTGTATGAGCAGTTCTTC; CDR3aa: CASSLEVYEQFF
v_gene: TRBV7-9; d_gene: .; abundance: few; j_gene: TRBJ2-5; CDR3nt: TGTGCCAGCAGCTTAGCTTGGCAAGAGACCCAGTGCTTC; CDR3aa: CASSLAWQETQCF
v_gene: TRBV19; d_gene: .; abundance: .; j_gene: TRBJ2-3; CDR3nt: TGTGCCAGTAGTAAGTGGGGGGGCACAGATACGCAGTATTTT; CDR3aa: CASSKWGGTDTQYF
v_gene: TRBV11-2; d_gene: .; abundance: .; j_gene: TRBJ2-1; CDR3nt: TGTGCCAGCAGCTTAGAACCGAGCTCCTACAATGAGCAGTTCTTC; CDR3aa: CASSLEPSSYNEQFF